Listed below are T cell receptor beta chains from one sample, sequenced in a study of metastatic and nonmetastatic thyroid tumors. TCRdb called clones again from the PCR reads with MiXCR. The sample has 35,000 to 40,000 clones; roughly a quarter are singletons. The material sequenced was blood. All receptors come from a female donor with papillary thyroid cancer or a benign thyroid nodule (not recorded which). Some clones in this sample may be carry-over from other donors' samples. Each CDR3 is given with its conserved first and last residue. Fields, in order: D gene, J gene, V gene, clone size, CDR3 protein, CDR3 DNA. D genes are given only for firm matches. Rows give clone size only sometimes, using once, few, many, or a class for an expanded clone.

d_gene: TRBD1
j_gene: TRBJ2-6
v_gene: TRBV6-5
abundance: many
CDR3aa: CASSYSGQGSGANVLTF
CDR3nt: TGTGCCAGCAGTTACTCGGGACAGGGCTCTGGGGCCAACGTCCTGACTTTC

d_gene: .
j_gene: TRBJ1-1
v_gene: TRBV20-1
abundance: many
CDR3aa: CSARDPARDTEAFF
CDR3nt: TGCAGTGCTAGAGATCCTGCTCGGGACACTGAAGCTTTCTTT

d_gene: TRBD2
j_gene: TRBJ2-7
v_gene: TRBV28
abundance: medium-sized
CDR3aa: CASSRAGGRSEQYF
CDR3nt: TGTGCCAGCAGCCGGGCGGGGGGCAGATCCGAGCAGTACTTC

d_gene: .
j_gene: TRBJ2-5
v_gene: TRBV19
abundance: medium-sized
CDR3aa: CASSIGQTQYF
CDR3nt: TGTGCCAGTAGTATTGGGCAGACCCAGTACTTC

d_gene: .
j_gene: TRBJ2-3
v_gene: TRBV9
abundance: .
CDR3aa: CASSVEGGRADTQYF
CDR3nt: TGTGCCAGCAGCGTCGAAGGTGGGAGAGCAGATACGCAGTATTTT

d_gene: .
j_gene: TRBJ1-2
v_gene: TRBV28
abundance: many
CDR3aa: CASSPGWVENGYTF
CDR3nt: TGTGCCAGCAGCCCCGGTTGGGTGGAGAATGGCTACACCTTC

d_gene: TRBD1
j_gene: TRBJ2-5
v_gene: TRBV5-8
abundance: many
CDR3aa: CASSLEGTVYQETQYF
CDR3nt: TGTGCCAGCAGCTTGGAGGGGACAGTGTACCAAGAGACCCAGTACTTC

d_gene: TRBD2
j_gene: TRBJ2-1
v_gene: TRBV2
abundance: .
CDR3aa: CASSDSTSLSEQFF
CDR3nt: TGTGCCAGCAGTGACTCGACTAGCTTGTCTGAGCAGTTCTTC

d_gene: TRBD1
j_gene: TRBJ2-2
v_gene: TRBV20-1
abundance: many
CDR3aa: CSASPRGRLIWNTGELFF
CDR3nt: TGCAGTGCTAGCCCCAGGGGGCGTTTAATTTGGAACACCGGGGAGCTGTTTTTT

d_gene: .
j_gene: TRBJ1-6
v_gene: TRBV9
abundance: few
CDR3aa: CASSEGGWYNSPLHF
CDR3nt: TGTGCCAGCAGCGAGGGGGGGTGGTATAATTCACCCCTCCACTTT

d_gene: .
j_gene: TRBJ1-1
v_gene: TRBV6-2/TRBV6-3
abundance: few
CDR3aa: CASSYSTMTMNTEAFF
CDR3nt: TGTGCCAGCAGTTACTCGACTATGACGATGAACACTGAAGCTTTCTTT

d_gene: .
j_gene: TRBJ2-7
v_gene: TRBV9
abundance: .
CDR3aa: CASSGREDYEQYF
CDR3nt: TGTGCCAGCAGCGGCCGGGAAGACTACGAGCAGTACTTC

d_gene: .
j_gene: TRBJ1-1
v_gene: TRBV12-3/TRBV12-4
abundance: .
CDR3aa: CASSLLRAGTEAFF
CDR3nt: TGTGCCAGCAGTTTGCTAAGGGCAGGCACTGAAGCTTTCTTT

d_gene: .
j_gene: TRBJ2-1
v_gene: TRBV2
abundance: .
CDR3aa: CVSSGGGPYNDQFF
CDR3nt: TGTGTCAGCAGTGGAGGTGGACCCTACAATGATCAGTTCTTC

d_gene: TRBD2
j_gene: TRBJ2-1
v_gene: TRBV6-1
abundance: .
CDR3aa: CASSTTSGGRNEQFF
CDR3nt: TGTGCCAGCAGTACGACTAGCGGGGGCCGCAATGAGCAGTTCTTC

d_gene: .
j_gene: TRBJ1-2
v_gene: TRBV27
abundance: few
CDR3aa: CASSFDRSNYGYTF
CDR3nt: TGTGCCAGCAGTTTTGACAGATCTAACTATGGCTACACCTTC

d_gene: TRBD1
j_gene: TRBJ1-5
v_gene: TRBV20-1
abundance: many
CDR3aa: CSAREDRGSQPQHF
CDR3nt: TGCAGTGCTAGAGAGGACAGGGGAAGTCAGCCCCAGCATTTT

d_gene: TRBD1
j_gene: TRBJ1-1
v_gene: TRBV20-1
abundance: .
CDR3aa: CSATTGVGHEAFF
CDR3nt: TGCAGTGCTACCACAGGGGTAGGTCATGAAGCTTTCTTT

d_gene: .
j_gene: TRBJ1-2
v_gene: TRBV27
abundance: few
CDR3aa: CASSLRGGYGYTF
CDR3nt: TGTGCCAGCAGTTTGAGGGGAGGGTATGGCTACACCTTC

d_gene: .
j_gene: TRBJ1-2
v_gene: TRBV30
abundance: many
CDR3aa: CAWTPSGTKGYTF
CDR3nt: TGTGCCTGGACCCCGTCAGGGACGAAAGGCTACACCTTC

d_gene: TRBD2
j_gene: TRBJ2-1
v_gene: TRBV20-1
abundance: .
CDR3aa: CSALNSGTDNEQFF
CDR3nt: TGCAGTGCATTGAATAGCGGGACCGACAATGAGCAGTTCTTC

d_gene: TRBD2
j_gene: TRBJ2-7
v_gene: TRBV6-1
abundance: few
CDR3aa: CASSDRLAGARSYEQYF
CDR3nt: TGTGCCAGCAGTGACCGACTAGCGGGAGCAAGGTCCTACGAGCAGTACTTC

d_gene: .
j_gene: TRBJ2-7
v_gene: TRBV29-1
abundance: few
CDR3aa: CSAQGTPGGYEQYF
CDR3nt: TGCAGCGCCCAGGGGACCCCGGGGGGCTACGAGCAGTACTTC

d_gene: TRBD2
j_gene: TRBJ2-7
v_gene: TRBV13
abundance: .
CDR3aa: CASSLRGLTSGISYEQYF
CDR3nt: TGTGCCAGCAGCCTCAGAGGTCTGACTAGCGGGATCTCCTACGAGCAGTACTTC

d_gene: TRBD1
j_gene: TRBJ2-3
v_gene: TRBV20-1
abundance: .
CDR3aa: CSAHSFRDRGLPGDTQYF
CDR3nt: TGCAGTGCCCACTCATTTCGGGACAGGGGGCTTCCGGGAGATACGCAGTATTTT

d_gene: TRBD1
j_gene: TRBJ1-6
v_gene: TRBV20-1
abundance: many
CDR3aa: CSARDRRGPSNSPLHF
CDR3nt: TGCAGTGCTAGAGATCGCAGGGGGCCGAGTAATTCACCCCTCCACTTT

d_gene: TRBD2
j_gene: TRBJ2-1
v_gene: TRBV20-1
abundance: once
CDR3aa: CSGRRGLASNEQFF
CDR3nt: TGCAGTGGTAGAAGGGGACTAGCCAGCAATGAGCAGTTCTTC

d_gene: TRBD1
j_gene: TRBJ2-1
v_gene: TRBV2
abundance: .
CDR3aa: CASSPRQGAKNEQFF
CDR3nt: TGTGCCAGCAGCCCCCGGCAGGGGGCGAAGAATGAGCAGTTCTTC

d_gene: .
j_gene: TRBJ1-2
v_gene: TRBV24-1
abundance: .
CDR3aa: CATSERAGEGYTF
CDR3nt: TGTGCCACCAGTGAAAGGGCAGGGGAAGGATACACCTTC

d_gene: TRBD1
j_gene: TRBJ2-7
v_gene: TRBV27
abundance: medium-sized
CDR3aa: CASSLSRTGSGEQYF
CDR3nt: TGTGCCAGCAGTTTATCCAGGACAGGCTCGGGCGAGCAGTACTTC

d_gene: TRBD1
j_gene: TRBJ2-3
v_gene: TRBV4-1
abundance: .
CDR3aa: CASSQVPGQGADTQYF
CDR3nt: TGCGCCAGCAGCCAAGTACCGGGACAGGGGGCAGATACGCAGTATTTT

d_gene: TRBD1
j_gene: TRBJ2-7
v_gene: TRBV7-6
abundance: .
CDR3aa: CASSRGQGNEQYF
CDR3nt: TGTGCCAGCAGCCGGGGACAGGGGAACGAGCAGTACTTC

d_gene: .
j_gene: TRBJ2-1
v_gene: TRBV6-6
abundance: .
CDR3aa: CASSYLAASSYNEQFF
CDR3nt: TGTGCCAGCAGTTACTTGGCAGCGAGCTCCTACAATGAGCAGTTCTTC

d_gene: .
j_gene: TRBJ2-1
v_gene: TRBV7-3
abundance: .
CDR3aa: CASSLGQGHNEQFF
CDR3nt: TGTGCCAGCAGCCTAGGCCAGGGGCACAATGAGCAGTTCTTC

d_gene: .
j_gene: TRBJ1-6
v_gene: TRBV3-1
abundance: many
CDR3aa: CASSQEHSPLHF
CDR3nt: TGTGCCAGCAGCCAAGAGCACTCACCCCTCCACTTT

d_gene: TRBD2
j_gene: TRBJ2-7
v_gene: TRBV20-1
abundance: .
CDR3aa: CSAGGLAGAYEQYF
CDR3nt: TGCAGTGCGGGCGGACTAGCGGGGGCCTACGAGCAGTACTTC

d_gene: .
j_gene: TRBJ2-7
v_gene: TRBV28
abundance: .
CDR3aa: CASSHFESYEQYF
CDR3nt: TGTGCCAGCAGTCACTTTGAAAGTTACGAGCAGTACTTC

d_gene: TRBD1
j_gene: TRBJ1-6
v_gene: TRBV5-6
abundance: many
CDR3aa: CASSDERTGGVWGSPLHF
CDR3nt: TGTGCCAGCAGCGACGAAAGGACAGGGGGCGTTTGGGGTTCACCCCTCCACTTT